This record concerns one T cell receptor beta chain sequence. Its antigen is as yet unknown. These data come from a study of cytomegalovirus exposure and HLA in healthy donors. Study findings and constraints: Within a later analysis, the majority of CMV-associated TCR beta chains appeared HLA-restricted. In a later analysis, HLA-C alleles had the fewest associated TCRs, DRB1 alleles the most. Donor immune exposure was known only as CMV serostatus.

60 Vbeta and 13 Jbeta primers were used in PCR. The table came from immunoSEQ multiplex PCR; TCRdb's copy has only in-frame clones and leaves some out. The repertoire consists of 120,000 to 150,000 clones, with 80% occurring once and the leading ten covering almost 7%. At collection, donors were nominally healthy, but unrecorded immune exposures were probable. CDR1 and CDR2 from the germline V gene are SGHVS and FNYEAQ. The CDR3 has 15 residues. Losses at the gene ends were 5 bases for V and 6 bases for J; bases not matched to a gene: 6. This clonotype originated in a man between 35 and 55 years old in good health and CMV-seropositive. The specimen sequenced was PBMCs. The rearrangement joins TRBV7-6 to TRBJ2-7; 14 nucleotides match TRBD2. CDR3 protein: CASSPGGTSGGEQYF. In DNA, the CDR3 is TGTGCCAGCAGCCCTGGGGGGACTAGCGGGGGCGAGCAGTACTTC.